Presented here are 2 T cell receptor beta chains from one specimen sequenced in a study of OX40 agonist ivuxolimab in advanced cancers. Sequencing used immunoSEQ multiplex PCR; TCRdb keeps in-frame clones, though not all of them. The sample records about 82,000 clones, approximately 86% being singletons. The sample was CD4+ or CD8+ T cells sorted from blood, taken in a trial of the OX40 agonist ivuxolimab. The source is an adult with an advanced solid tumor such as melanoma, head and neck, liver or kidney cancer.

J is TRBJ1-3 and V is TRBV30; the D gene is possibly TRBD1 (5 bases). This CDR3 has 13 residues. The V end was cut by 6 bases, the J end by 4 bases, with 13 bases between. The germline V gene encodes CDR1 GTSNPN and CDR2 SVGIG (reference sequence). CDR3 sequence (DNA): TGTGCCTGTCCGGGACTGGCAGGAAACACCATATATTTT. Its translation: CACPGLAGNTIYF.

This clone was detected many times. The chain combines TRBV11-2 with TRBJ2-3; D not resolved. V shed 6 bases and J shed 1 base, with 23 bases lying between them. The CDR3 spans 18 residues. Germline lookup yields CDR1 SGHAT and CDR2 FQNNGV. The CDR3 bases are TGTGCCAGCAGTTCTCTTGGAACTGTGGTAAGCCGCACAGATACGCAGTATTTT. Translated: CASSSLGTVVSRTDTQYF.